A selection of T cell receptor beta chains follows, all from one sample in a study of blood T cell repertoires in COVID-19. Here immunoSEQ multiplex PCR was the method, and the copy in TCRdb shows in-frame clones only, minus some. The table shows tens of thousands of clones, with just over 85% occurring only once. The sequencing input was peripheral blood. The source of these receptors is a man in his sixties or seventies with acute or convalescent COVID-19. Both conserved end residues are part of each CDR3. D genes are given only for firm matches. Clone size is given for some rows only: seen once, a few or many times, or a class if the clone is expanded.

j_gene: TRBJ2-2
v_gene: TRBV2
abundance: .
d_gene: .
CDR3nt: TGTGCCAGCAGGGCCTCAGCCGGGGAGCTGTTTTTT
CDR3aa: CASRASAGELFF

j_gene: TRBJ1-3
v_gene: TRBV4-3
abundance: .
d_gene: .
CDR3nt: TGCGCCAGCAGCCATGACAGCCAAAGCTCTGGAAACACCATATATTTT
CDR3aa: CASSHDSQSSGNTIYF

j_gene: TRBJ2-1
v_gene: TRBV28
abundance: .
d_gene: .
CDR3nt: TGTGCCAGCCGGCTGCTAGGAGCCTACAATGAGCAGTTCTTC
CDR3aa: CASRLLGAYNEQFF

j_gene: TRBJ1-2
v_gene: TRBV6-5
abundance: .
d_gene: TRBD1
CDR3nt: TGTGCCAGCAGTCCCGGGACAGGGGATTATGGCTACACCTTC
CDR3aa: CASSPGTGDYGYTF

j_gene: TRBJ2-3
v_gene: TRBV5-1
abundance: .
d_gene: TRBD2
CDR3nt: TGCGCCAGCACGACTAGCGGGACGATCACAGATACGCAGTATTTT
CDR3aa: CASTTSGTITDTQYF

j_gene: TRBJ2-3
v_gene: TRBV13
abundance: .
d_gene: TRBD1
CDR3nt: TGTGCCAGCAGCTTAGGCGACAGGGGAGATACGCAGTATTTT
CDR3aa: CASSLGDRGDTQYF

j_gene: TRBJ2-7
v_gene: TRBV19
abundance: .
d_gene: .
CDR3nt: TGTGCCAGTAGTTCGCGGACGGCCGGACAGATTTACGAGCAGTACTTC
CDR3aa: CASSSRTAGQIYEQYF

j_gene: TRBJ1-3
v_gene: TRBV6-5
abundance: .
d_gene: .
CDR3nt: TGTGCCACCCAGGGGCTCTCTGGAAACACCATATATTTT
CDR3aa: CATQGLSGNTIYF

j_gene: TRBJ1-4
v_gene: TRBV20-1
abundance: .
d_gene: .
CDR3nt: TGCAGTGCTAGTAGCCCGGGGAGGCACCATGAAAAACTGTTTTTT
CDR3aa: CSASSPGRHHEKLFF

j_gene: TRBJ2-3
v_gene: TRBV6-6
abundance: few
d_gene: TRBD1
CDR3nt: TGTGCCAGCAGAATGACGACAGGGGGAAAAACAGATACGCAGTATTTT
CDR3aa: CASRMTTGGKTDTQYF

j_gene: TRBJ2-1
v_gene: TRBV4-3
abundance: .
d_gene: TRBD2
CDR3nt: TGCGCCAGCAGCCAAGATATAGTGCGGGAGGTGTACAATGAGCAGTTCTTC
CDR3aa: CASSQDIVREVYNEQFF

j_gene: TRBJ2-7
v_gene: TRBV7-9
abundance: .
d_gene: TRBD1
CDR3nt: TGTGCCAGCAGCTCTTGGACAGGGTTCGCCGAGCAGTACTTC
CDR3aa: CASSSWTGFAEQYF

j_gene: TRBJ2-2
v_gene: TRBV7-9
abundance: .
d_gene: TRBD1
CDR3nt: TGTGCCAGCACCGTACAATTGACAGGGTATGACACCGGGGAGCTGTTTTTT
CDR3aa: CASTVQLTGYDTGELFF

j_gene: TRBJ2-7
v_gene: TRBV6-6
abundance: .
d_gene: TRBD2
CDR3nt: TGTGCCAGCAGTCTTTACCTTAAGCGGGAGGAGATACACTACGAGCAGTACTTC
CDR3aa: CASSLYLKREEIHYEQYF

j_gene: TRBJ2-1
v_gene: TRBV6-4
abundance: .
d_gene: .
CDR3nt: TGTGCCAGCAGTGACTCTTCCCCAGGCGAGCAGTTCTTC
CDR3aa: CASSDSSPGEQFF

j_gene: TRBJ2-7
v_gene: TRBV25-1
abundance: few
d_gene: .
CDR3nt: TGTGCCAGCAGTGAATATAGGGGCCTCTACGAGCAGTACTTC
CDR3aa: CASSEYRGLYEQYF

j_gene: TRBJ2-3
v_gene: TRBV27
abundance: .
d_gene: TRBD2
CDR3nt: TGTGCCAGCACGCAAGCGGGGTGGACAGATACGCAGTATTTT
CDR3aa: CASTQAGWTDTQYF

j_gene: TRBJ1-5
v_gene: TRBV27
abundance: .
d_gene: TRBD1
CDR3nt: TGTGCCAGCAGCCCCGGGACAGGGGGTTGGCAGCCCCAGCATTTT
CDR3aa: CASSPGTGGWQPQHF

j_gene: TRBJ1-1
v_gene: TRBV2
abundance: .
d_gene: TRBD1
CDR3nt: TGTGCCAGCAGGAAGACAGGGGTGAACACTGAAGCTTTCTTT
CDR3aa: CASRKTGVNTEAFF

j_gene: TRBJ2-7
v_gene: TRBV19
abundance: .
d_gene: TRBD1
CDR3nt: TGTGCCAGTAAGGCAGGGGGAACTTTTCGGGGAGAGCAGTACTTC
CDR3aa: CASKAGGTFRGEQYF

j_gene: TRBJ2-1
v_gene: TRBV4-3
abundance: .
d_gene: .
CDR3nt: TGCGCCAGCAGCCAAGATGGCAGGGTCTACAATGAGCAGTTCTTC
CDR3aa: CASSQDGRVYNEQFF

j_gene: TRBJ1-1
v_gene: TRBV28
abundance: .
d_gene: TRBD1
CDR3nt: TGTGCCAGCGGAACAGGGGAATACGGGACTGAAGCTTTCTTT
CDR3aa: CASGTGEYGTEAFF

j_gene: TRBJ2-7
v_gene: TRBV4-3
abundance: few
d_gene: .
CDR3nt: TGCGCCAGCAGCCACCAGGGACAAATCTACGAGCAGTACTTC
CDR3aa: CASSHQGQIYEQYF

j_gene: TRBJ1-3
v_gene: TRBV2
abundance: once
d_gene: .
CDR3nt: TGTGCCAGCAGTGTGGGTCTGACGGGCTCTGGAAACACCATATATTTT
CDR3aa: CASSVGLTGSGNTIYF

j_gene: TRBJ2-5
v_gene: TRBV30
abundance: .
d_gene: .
CDR3nt: TGTGCCTGGGCCCCGCCAGCGCAAGAGACCCAGTACTTC
CDR3aa: CAWAPPAQETQYF

j_gene: TRBJ1-2
v_gene: TRBV5-1
abundance: .
d_gene: .
CDR3nt: TGCGCCAGCAGCTTAGGCGGGTACACTAACTATGGCTACACCTTC
CDR3aa: CASSLGGYTNYGYTF

j_gene: TRBJ1-3
v_gene: TRBV14
abundance: .
d_gene: .
CDR3nt: TGTGCCAGCAGCCCTCCTGCTGGAAACACCATATATTTT
CDR3aa: CASSPPAGNTIYF

j_gene: TRBJ1-3
v_gene: TRBV7-2
abundance: .
d_gene: .
CDR3nt: TGTGCCAGCAGCTTAAACAGGGCTGGAAACACCATATATTTT
CDR3aa: CASSLNRAGNTIYF

j_gene: TRBJ1-1
v_gene: TRBV19
abundance: once
d_gene: .
CDR3nt: TGTGCCAGTAGTATGTCTAGGGGATTAACTGAAGCTTTCTTT
CDR3aa: CASSMSRGLTEAFF

j_gene: TRBJ2-2
v_gene: TRBV5-1
abundance: .
d_gene: .
CDR3nt: TGCGCCAGCAGCCGGGTCAGTTCGAACACCGGGGAGCTGTTTTTT
CDR3aa: CASSRVSSNTGELFF

j_gene: TRBJ1-4
v_gene: TRBV30
abundance: .
d_gene: TRBD1
CDR3nt: TGTGCCTGGGGGGTGGGGGGCACAGGGGGTGAAAAACTGTTTTTT
CDR3aa: CAWGVGGTGGEKLFF

j_gene: TRBJ1-1
v_gene: TRBV28
abundance: once
d_gene: .
CDR3nt: TGTGCCAGCAGTTTCGGCAGGACTGAAGCTTTCTTT
CDR3aa: CASSFGRTEAFF

j_gene: TRBJ2-1
v_gene: TRBV18
abundance: once
d_gene: TRBD2
CDR3nt: TGTGCCAGCTCACCCGGAAACCCGGCCAGCGGGGGTAATGAGCAGTTCTTC
CDR3aa: CASSPGNPASGGNEQFF

j_gene: TRBJ1-1
v_gene: TRBV29-1
abundance: .
d_gene: .
CDR3nt: TGCAGCGTCGCTTCATCGAGCTTGAACACTGAAGCTTTCTTT
CDR3aa: CSVASSSLNTEAFF

j_gene: TRBJ2-1
v_gene: TRBV11-2
abundance: .
d_gene: TRBD1
CDR3nt: TGTGCCAGCAGTGGGACAGGCCTTCACAATGAGCAGTTCTTC
CDR3aa: CASSGTGLHNEQFF

j_gene: TRBJ1-1
v_gene: TRBV2
abundance: .
d_gene: TRBD1
CDR3nt: TGTGCTAGCAGTGTCGGACAGGGTAGCACTGAAGCTTTCTTT
CDR3aa: CASSVGQGSTEAFF

j_gene: TRBJ1-4
v_gene: TRBV6-1
abundance: once
d_gene: TRBD1
CDR3nt: TGTGCCAGCAGTGAAACAGGTGGACAGGGGATGGAAAAACTGTTTTTT
CDR3aa: CASSETGGQGMEKLFF

j_gene: TRBJ2-2
v_gene: TRBV10-1
abundance: .
d_gene: TRBD1
CDR3nt: TGCGCCAGCAGGTGTGGGACAGGGGCCGGGGAGCTGTTTTTT
CDR3aa: CASRCGTGAGELFF

j_gene: TRBJ2-3
v_gene: TRBV6-1
abundance: few
d_gene: .
CDR3nt: TGTGCCAGCAGTGAGACAGGTGTCACAGATACGCAGTATTTT
CDR3aa: CASSETGVTDTQYF

j_gene: TRBJ2-2
v_gene: TRBV4-2
abundance: .
d_gene: TRBD2
CDR3nt: TGTGCCAGCAGCCGAGCGGGAGGGAACACCGGGGAGCTGTTTTTT
CDR3aa: CASSRAGGNTGELFF

j_gene: TRBJ2-1
v_gene: TRBV5-4
abundance: .
d_gene: TRBD2
CDR3nt: TGTGCCAGCAGCAGGACTAGCGGGAGGGCCTCTGAGCAGTTCTTC
CDR3aa: CASSRTSGRASEQFF

j_gene: TRBJ2-2
v_gene: TRBV19
abundance: .
d_gene: TRBD1
CDR3nt: TGTGCCAGCACCGGACAGGCTACGAACACCGGGGAGCTGTTTTTT
CDR3aa: CASTGQATNTGELFF

j_gene: TRBJ2-1
v_gene: TRBV5-1
abundance: once
d_gene: .
CDR3nt: TGCGCCAGCAGCTTGGCCAGGGGCTCCTACAATGAGCAGTTCTTC
CDR3aa: CASSLARGSYNEQFF

j_gene: TRBJ2-1
v_gene: TRBV9
abundance: .
d_gene: TRBD2
CDR3nt: TGTGCCAGCAGCGTAGTAAGTAGCGGGGACTCGCAGTTCTTC
CDR3aa: CASSVVSSGDSQFF

j_gene: TRBJ2-3
v_gene: TRBV7-7
abundance: .
d_gene: TRBD1
CDR3nt: TGTGCCAGCAGCTTAGCGACCGGGACAGGATCAGATACGCAGTATTTT
CDR3aa: CASSLATGTGSDTQYF

j_gene: TRBJ1-4
v_gene: TRBV2
abundance: once
d_gene: TRBD1
CDR3nt: TGTGCCAGCAGTGGGCGGGACAGCCAAGCAACTAATGAAAAACTGTTTTTT
CDR3aa: CASSGRDSQATNEKLFF

j_gene: TRBJ2-2
v_gene: TRBV6-6
abundance: .
d_gene: TRBD2
CDR3nt: TGTGCCAGCAGTATGAAGCGGGGGAACACCGGGGAGCTGTTTTTT
CDR3aa: CASSMKRGNTGELFF

j_gene: TRBJ1-2
v_gene: TRBV30
abundance: .
d_gene: TRBD1
CDR3nt: TGTGCCTGGAGTGTAGGGACAGAGAGCCCTGGCTACACCTTC
CDR3aa: CAWSVGTESPGYTF

j_gene: TRBJ1-1
v_gene: TRBV7-8
abundance: .
d_gene: TRBD1
CDR3nt: TGTGCCAGCAGCTTAGGCCGACAGGGGCTGAACACTGAAGCTTTCTTT
CDR3aa: CASSLGRQGLNTEAFF